The 27 T cell receptor beta chains reported below all come from one sample, sequenced in a study of OX40 agonist ivuxolimab in advanced cancers. This table comes from immunoSEQ multiplex PCR, and its TCRdb copy is limited to in-frame clones, with some not included. The data contain roughly 86,000 clones, about 86% of them singletons. This material consisted of CD4+ or CD8+ T cells sorted from blood, taken in a trial of the OX40 agonist ivuxolimab. The receptors here all came from an adult with an advanced solid tumor such as melanoma, head and neck, liver or kidney cancer.

This chain uses TRBV7-3 with TRBJ2-5; 9 positions match TRBD1. Trimming took 5 bases from V and 4 from J; bases not matched to a gene: 8. Looked up from germline, CDR1 is SGHTA and CDR2 is FQGTGA. There are 15 residues in the CDR3. The CDR3 bases are TGTGCCAGCAGCCCGGACAGGGGATTGGGAGAGACCCAGTACTTC. As protein: CASSPDRGLGETQYF. The full variable domain, with the rest looked up from reference TRBV7-3 and TRBJ2-5, is GAGVSQTPSNKVTEKGKYVELRCDPISGHTALYWYRQSLGQGPEFLIYFQGTGAADDSGLPNDRFFAVRPEGSVSTLKIQRTERGDSAVYLCASSPDRGLGETQYFGPGTRLLVL.

This chain connects TRBV12-5 to TRBJ2-1; a weak D match, TRBD2 (5 bases). Between the trimmed V and J ends, which lost 6 bases and 2 bases, there was a span of 14 bases. CDR1 is LGHNT, CDR2 FRNRAP, per germline. CDR3 length: 15 amino acids. The chain's CDR3 is CASGGTWRAYNEQFF. The CDR3 DNA reads as TGTGCTAGTGGCGGAACTTGGCGGGCCTACAATGAGCAGTTCTTC. The variable domain in full, completed from reference TRBV12-5 and TRBJ2-1, reads DARVTQTPRHKVTEMGQEVTMRCQPILGHNTVFWYRQTMMQGLELLAYFRNRAPLDDSGMPKDRFSAEMPDATLATLKIQPSEPRDSAVYFCASGGTWRAYNEQFFGPGTRLTVL.

The chain recombines TRBV15 with TRBJ2-5; possibly TRBD1 for D (8 bases). The V end lost 8 bases, the J end lost 4 bases, and 14 bases lay between the germline ends. This CDR3 is built from 13 residues. The germline V gene has CDR1 LNHNV and CDR2 YYDKDF (reference sequence). Written as DNA, the CDR3 is TGTGCCACCGGACAGGGCGGGAGAGAGACCCAGTACTTC. The encoded protein is CATGQGGRETQYF.

The count of this clone is one. The J gene is TRBJ1-5, the V gene TRBV10-2; D is unclear. This CDR3 is built from 14 residues. V lost 2 bases, J lost 3 bases, and 8 bases lay in between. Germline lookup yields CDR1 WSHSY and CDR2 SAAADI. This chain's CDR3 is CASSETGSNQPQHF. CDR3 in DNA: TGCGCCAGCAGTGAGACGGGTTCCAATCAGCCCCAGCATTTT.

V usage is TRBV6-5 and J usage is TRBJ1-2, with D hard to call. Looked up from germline, CDR1 is MNHEY and CDR2 is SVGAGI. V lost 2 bases, J lost 4 bases, and 11 bases lay in between. The CDR3 has 14 residues. The CDR3 sequence: CASSYQTVGYGYTF. The CDR3 coding sequence is TGTGCCAGCAGTTACCAGACCGTTGGCTATGGCTACACCTTC.

The chain couples TRBV7-9 to TRBJ1-5; D is unresolved. V was clipped by 7 bases and J by 2 bases, with 9 bases between them. Germline loops: CDR1 SEHNR, CDR2 FQNEAQ (reference sequence). The length of the CDR3 is 13 residues. CDR3 amino acids: CASTQEGNQPQHF. As DNA, the CDR3 is TGTGCCAGCACCCAGGAGGGCAATCAGCCCCAGCATTTT.

This clone was observed a single time. The J gene is TRBJ1-6, the V gene TRBV5-1, with TRBD1 identical over 9 bases. This CDR3 is 16 amino acids long. V lost 2 bases, J lost 14 bases, and 14 bases stayed unmatched. Germline CDR1 SGHRS, CDR2 YFSETQ. CDR3: CASSFYRRQGVEALHF. In DNA, the CDR3 is TGCGCCAGCAGCTTCTACCGACGACAGGGGGTTGAAGCCCTCCACTTT.

J is TRBJ2-5 and V is TRBV2, with 9 positions matching TRBD2. Germline CDR1 reads SNHLY; CDR2 reads FYNNEI. The CDR3 consists of 15 residues. V was pared by 5 bases and J by 4 bases, with 8 bases of the junction left unmatched. The CDR3 DNA reads as TGTGCCAGCAGTTCCCCGGGACTAGCTGGAGAGACCCAGTACTTC. This sequence encodes CASSSPGLAGETQYF.

The V gene is TRBV7-6, the J gene TRBJ2-2; D gene ambiguous. Germline assignment: CDR1 SGHVS and CDR2 FNYEAQ. This CDR3 has 14 amino acids. V was shortened by 1 base and J by 0 bases, with 3 bases between the two germline ends. The CDR3 spells CASSLVSNTGELFF. CDR3 sequence (DNA): TGTGCCAGCAGCTTAGTATCGAACACCGGGGAGCTGTTTTTT.

The chain joins TRBV25-1 to TRBJ2-7; no clear D gene. Trimming stripped 4 bases from V and 0 bases from J, with 7 bases between. The CDR3 has 13 amino acids. Germline V CDR1 and CDR2: MGHDK, SYGVNS. The CDR3 is CASSAQFSYEQYF. The CDR3, as DNA: TGTGCCAGCAGTGCTCAATTCTCCTACGAGCAGTACTTC.

The chain combines TRBV5-1 with TRBJ2-7; possibly TRBD2 for D (6 bases). Trimming left V 0 bases short and J 4 bases short, with 11 bases between. Germline loops: CDR1 SGHRS, CDR2 YFSETQ. The CDR3 has 14 residues. CDR3 in amino acids: CASSLEAGRYEQYF. The DNA for the CDR3 is TGCGCCAGCAGCTTGGAAGCAGGGAGGTACGAGCAGTACTTC.

This chain links TRBV7-2 with TRBJ2-2; D is ambiguous. CDR3 length: 13 residues. V lost 5 bases and J lost 0, with 4 bases in between. CDR1 and CDR2 from the germline V gene are SGHTA and FQGNSA. This chain's CDR3 is CASSPTNTGELFF. DNA for the CDR3: TGTGCCAGCAGCCCCACGAACACCGGGGAGCTGTTTTTT.

The chain links TRBV5-1 to TRBJ1-4; D perhaps matches TRBD1 (5 bases). Trimming stripped 2 bases from V and 7 bases from J, with 15 bases between. Germline lookup yields CDR1 SGHRS and CDR2 YFSETQ. The CDR3 spans 15 residues. This CDR3 is CASSLPGGTGEKLFF. CDR3 coding DNA: TGCGCCAGCAGCTTACCGGGGGGGACGGGTGAAAAACTGTTTTTT.

The chain is built from TRBV7-6 and TRBJ2-2, with TRBD1 identical over 9 bases. Germline CDR1 SGHVS, CDR2 FNYEAQ. This CDR3 has 15 amino acids. The V and J ends lost 0 bases and 6 bases, in that order; junction bases with no gene match: 2. Written as DNA, the CDR3 is TGTGCCAGCAGCTTAGCGGACAGGGGTTCCGGGGAGCTGTTTTTT. Amino acid sequence: CASSLADRGSGELFF.

This chain links TRBV19 with TRBJ1-6, with TRBD1 matching over 11 bases. The germline V gene encodes CDR1 LNHDA and CDR2 SQIVND (reference sequence). J was trimmed by 9 bases and V by 4 bases; bases with no gene match: 2. The CDR3 totals 14 residues. The CDR3 spells CASSTGTGGSPLHF. CDR3 bases: TGTGCCAGTAGTACCGGGACAGGGGGTTCACCCCTCCACTTT.

V gene TRBV5-4 combines with J gene TRBJ2-5; unclear D gene. The germline gives CDR1 SGHNT, CDR2 YYREEE (reference sequence). CDR3 size: 13 residues. With 0 bases removed from V and 4 bases from J, the gap between germline ends came to 7 bases. The CDR3 protein is CASSLVPLETQYF. CDR3 nucleotide sequence: TGTGCCAGCAGCTTGGTCCCGTTAGAGACCCAGTACTTC.

The chain carries TRBV6-1 and TRBJ1-3; unclear D gene. CDR3 size: 15 residues. V was pared by 2 bases and J by 6 bases, with 14 bases between. Germline-derived CDR1 and CDR2 are MNHNS and SASEGT. CDR3 protein: CASSEIPPKPNTIYF. CDR3 nucleotides: TGTGCCAGCAGTGAAATACCCCCGAAGCCAAACACCATATATTTT.

The chain couples TRBV7-8 to TRBJ1-4; TRBD1 might be the D (6 bases). CDR1 SGHVS and CDR2 FQNEAQ come from the germline V gene. V lost 4 bases, J lost 7 bases, and 19 bases lay in between. The CDR3 length is 16 residues. The CDR3 DNA reads as TGTGCCAGCAGCTCTTATACAGGGAGTTCAACTGAAAAACTGTTTTTT. This gives the protein CASSSYTGSSTEKLFF.

This sequence joins TRBV30 and TRBJ1-2; tentative D call: TRBD1 (6 bases). The germline CDR1 and CDR2 sequences are GTSNPN and SVGIG (reference sequence). The germline V and J ends were trimmed by 2 bases and 4 bases, with 14 bases remaining between them. The CDR3 loop spans 14 amino acids. The CDR3 sequence is CAWSLGGVGYGYTF. CDR3 nucleotide sequence: TGTGCCTGGAGTTTAGGGGGGGTCGGCTATGGCTACACCTTC.

The rearrangement links TRBV7-3 to TRBJ2-2, with D uncertain. From germline, CDR1 is SGHTA and CDR2 FQGTGA. This CDR3 region has 14 residues. The V end was cut by 2 bases, the J end by 3 bases, with 7 bases between. The CDR3 loop is CASSLRRDTGELFF. CDR3 nucleotides: TGTGCCAGCAGCTTACGCCGAGACACCGGGGAGCTGTTTTTT.

The chain employs TRBV5-8 and TRBJ1-4; TRBD1 is a possible D gene (5 bases). Germline V CDR1 and CDR2: SGHTS, YDEGEE. Trimming shortened V by 3 bases and J by 6 bases, and 15 bases separated the two germline ends. The CDR3 is 15 amino acids. The CDR3: CASSSGTTTDEKLFF. CDR3 nucleotide sequence: TGTGCCAGCAGCTCCGGGACCACCACGGATGAAAAACTGTTTTTT. The variable domain in full, with the rest retrieved from reference TRBV5-8 and TRBJ1-4, is EAGVTQSPTHLIKTRGQQATLRCSPISGHTSVYWYQQALGLGLQFLLWYDEGEERNRGNFPPRFSGRQFPNYSSELNVNALELEDSALYLCASSSGTTTDEKLFFGSGTQLSVL.

This clone was seen a few times. The chain couples TRBV5-1 to TRBJ1-6; D perhaps matches TRBD1 (6 bases). The length of the CDR3 is 13 residues. CDR1 and CDR2 (germline): SGHRS, YFSETQ. The V end lost 3 bases, the J end lost 8 bases, and 9 bases lay between the germline ends. The CDR3 region is CASSSAGDSPLHF. CDR3 DNA sequence: TGCGCCAGCAGCTCGGCAGGGGATTCACCCCTCCACTTT.

This chain connects TRBV28 to TRBJ2-7; 9 bases are a match to TRBD1. Germline V gene lookup returns CDR1 MDHEN and CDR2 SYDVKM. The V segment lost 4 bases and the J segment 2 bases; nucleotides outside the gene matches: 6. This CDR3 has 15 amino acids. Here the CDR3 DNA reads TGTGCCAGCAGTTACCCGGGACAGGGTGCCTACGAGCAGTACTTC. This codes for CASSYPGQGAYEQYF.

The rearrangement joins TRBV2 to TRBJ1-6; TRBD1 matches 9 bases. V dropped 6 bases and J dropped 10; count of bases not matched to a gene: 7. Germline V gene sequence: CDR1 SNHLY, CDR2 FYNNEI. This CDR3 spans 14 amino acids. CDR3 nucleotide sequence: TGTGCCAGCAGCCGGGACAGGGATAGATCACCCCTCCACTTT. This codes for CASSRDRDRSPLHF.

The CDR3 coding sequence is TGTGCCAGCGCACCTAGGGGGCGCGGTGAAAAACTGTTTTTT. Residues: CASAPRGRGEKLFF. V and J are TRBV6-5 and TRBJ1-4; TRBD1 agrees at 7 bases. CDR3 length: 14 residues. J gave up 7 bases and V 8 bases, and 10 bases lay outside the gene matches. The germline CDR1 and CDR2 sequences are MNHEY and SVGAGI.

The chain has TRBV5-4 and TRBJ2-7, with TRBD1 matching 7 bases. CDR1 SGHNT and CDR2 YYREEE come from the germline V gene (reference sequence). J lost 1 base, V lost 0 bases, and 1 base had no gene match. CDR3 size: 14 residues. The CDR3 is CASSLGQGSYEQYF. In DNA, the CDR3 is TGTGCCAGCAGCTTGGGACAGGGTTCCTACGAGCAGTACTTC.

The chain recombines TRBV9 with TRBJ2-7, with D uncertain. Germline lookup yields CDR1 SGDLS and CDR2 YYNGEE. Trimming removed 0 bases from V and 0 bases from J, with 7 bases in between. The CDR3 is made up of 14 amino acids. The CDR3 nucleotides are TGTGCCAGCAGCGTAGAGGCAGGCTCCTACGAGCAGTACTTC. Translating gives CASSVEAGSYEQYF.